The 27 T cell receptor beta chains reported below all come from one sample, sequenced in a study of shared clonotypes between healthy human individuals. TCRdb's copy holds only in-frame clones and misses some; the assay was immunoSEQ multiplex PCR. The table records about 1 million clones, 60% to 80% of them present only once. Material: memory CD4+ T cells sorted from blood. Sample subset: CD45RA-negative fraction. Source of these receptors: a man younger than 35 in good health.

This clone was picked up a small number of times. Other DNA sequences from this sample encode an identical CDR3 as well. This rearrangement joins TRBV18 to TRBJ1-5, with a tentative D call TRBD1 (5 bases). Germline values: CDR1 KGHSH, CDR2 LQKENI. Between the trimmed V and J ends, which lost 3 bases and 5 bases, there was a span of 8 bases. CDR3 size: 13 residues. The CDR3 nucleotides are TGTGCCAGCTCACCGACAGCGGATCAGCCCCAGCATTTT. Translated: CASSPTADQPQHF.

The V call is TRBV27, the J call TRBJ2-3; D may be TRBD2 (5 bases). From germline, CDR1 is MNHEY and CDR2 SMNVEV (reference sequence). CDR3 size: 13 residues. V lost 4 bases, J lost 7 bases, and 12 bases lay in between. The CDR3 region has the DNA TGTGCCAGCAGTTCGACGGGATCGAATACGCAGTATTTT. Encoded protein: CASSSTGSNTQYF.

This clone was seen a few times. The genes are TRBV7-9 and TRBJ1-3; 9 nucleotides align to TRBD1. The junction had 7 bases not matched to a gene; V was cut back by 5 bases and J by 2 bases. Germline assignment: CDR1 SEHNR and CDR2 FQNEAQ (reference sequence). The length of the CDR3 is 16 residues. The chain's CDR3 is CASSPPGTGTGNTIYF. The CDR3 DNA reads TGTGCCAGCAGCCCCCCCGGGACAGGGACTGGAAACACCATATATTTT.

V and J are TRBV7-2 and TRBJ1-3; D gene unclear. Germline lookup yields CDR1 SGHTA and CDR2 FQGNSA. With 4 bases removed from V and 0 bases from J, the gap between germline ends came to 10 bases. The CDR3 covers 15 residues. The CDR3 sequence is CASSWGLRSGNTIYF. In DNA, the CDR3 is TGTGCCAGCAGCTGGGGTCTACGCTCTGGAAACACCATATATTTT. The entire variable domain, with the rest obtained from reference TRBV7-2 and TRBJ1-3, is as follows: GAGVSQSPSNKVTEKGKDVELRCDPISGHTALYWYRQSLGQGLEFLIYFQGNSAPDKSGLPSDRFSAERTGGSVSTLTIQRTQQEDSAVYLCASSWGLRSGNTIYFGEGSWLTVV.

The chain employs TRBV30 and TRBJ2-7; D possibly corresponds to TRBD1 (5 bases). This CDR3 spans 14 amino acids. Germline V gene sequence: CDR1 GTSNPN, CDR2 SVGIG (reference sequence). The V end lost 3 bases, the J end lost 4 bases, and 16 bases lay between the germline ends. CDR3 sequence: CAWRSTGSLYEQYF. Here the CDR3 DNA reads TGTGCCTGGAGGAGTACAGGAAGTCTGTACGAGCAGTACTTC.

The genes are TRBV4-3 and TRBJ1-6; D perhaps matches TRBD1 (5 bases). The CDR3 runs 14 residues. V was clipped by 0 bases and J by 9 bases, with 9 bases between them. Germline CDR1 is LGHNA and CDR2 is YSLEER. The CDR3 sequence: CASSQDAGVSPLHF. For the CDR3, the DNA is TGCGCCAGCAGCCAAGACGCGGGGGTTTCACCCCTCCACTTT.

The V gene is TRBV7-9, the J gene TRBJ1-1, with 7 bases lining up with TRBD1. The length of the CDR3 is 14 residues. The V gene end was trimmed by 5 bases and the J gene end by 7 bases; junction bases not matched to a gene: 10. Germline V lookup: CDR1 SEHNR, CDR2 FQNEAQ (reference sequence). The CDR3 reads CASSHSLAGGEAFF. CDR3 in DNA: TGTGCCAGCAGCCATAGCTTAGCAGGGGGTGAAGCTTTCTTT.

V and J are TRBV5-1 and TRBJ2-1; the D call may be TRBD1 or TRBD2 (5 bases each). The V and J ends lost 1 base and 7 bases respectively, with 21 bases between them. CDR1 and CDR2 (germline): SGHRS, YFSETQ. This CDR3 region has 17 residues. CDR3 nucleotide sequence: TGCGCCAGCAGCTTGCGGTCCGGGACGGGGTTTTTAAATGAGCAGTTCTTC. Its translation is CASSLRSGTGFLNEQFF.

This rearrangement joins TRBV5-4 to TRBJ2-7; D is tentatively TRBD1 or TRBD2 (6 bases each). CDR3 length: 14 residues. Germline-derived CDR1 and CDR2 are SGHNT and YYREEE (reference sequence). Trimming cost V 5 bases and J 3 bases, with 15 bases left between them. CDR3 coding DNA: TGTGCCAGCAGGAAGGGGGGTGGGGACTACGAGCAGTACTTC. Translation gives CASRKGGGDYEQYF.

V gene TRBV5-5 combines with J gene TRBJ2-5; D perhaps matches TRBD2 (7 bases). The CDR3 has 15 amino acids. CDR1 is SGHKS, CDR2 YYEKEE, per germline (reference sequence). The V end lost 0 bases, the J end lost 5 bases, and 14 bases lay between the germline ends. The CDR3, as DNA: TGTGCCAGCAGCTTGGATGGGGGAGGGGGTGAGACCCAGTACTTC. It encodes CASSLDGGGGETQYF.

The CDR3 region is CASSQEGQGMTDTQYF. The DNA for the CDR3 is TGTGCCAGCAGCCAAGAGGGACAGGGAATGACAGATACGCAGTATTTT. The chain employs TRBV4-2 and TRBJ2-3; 9 positions agree with TRBD1. Germline lookup yields CDR1 LGHNA and CDR2 YNFKEQ. This CDR3 region has 16 residues. Trimming took 0 bases from V and 3 from J; bases not matched to a gene: 4.

The chain links TRBV2 to TRBJ2-3; D is perhaps TRBD1 (6 bases). The CDR3 consists of 15 residues. Germline V gene data show CDR1 as SNHLY and CDR2 as FYNNEI. The V and J ends lost 8 bases and 3 bases respectively, with 18 bases between them. This chain's CDR3 is CASGSSRGNTDTQYF. For the CDR3, the DNA is TGTGCCAGCGGAAGTAGCAGGGGAAATACAGATACGCAGTATTTT. The whole variable domain, filled in from reference TRBV2 and TRBJ2-3, reads EPEVTQTPSHQVTQMGQEVILRCVPISNHLYFYWYRQILGQKVEFLVSFYNNEISEKSEIFDDQFSVERPDGSNFTLKIRSTKLEDSAMYFCASGSSRGNTDTQYFGPGTRLTVL.

This clone has just a few counts. The rearrangement uses TRBV6-5 and TRBJ1-2; D unresolved. Trimming removed 6 bases from V and 8 bases from J, with 16 bases in between. The CDR3 covers 13 residues. CDR1 and CDR2 from the germline V gene are MNHEY and SVGAGI. CDR3 bases: TGTGCCAGCAGGTCCCTAGGCGGGCAAGGCTACACCTTC. The encoded protein is CASRSLGGQGYTF.

This sequence joins TRBV18 and TRBJ2-1; 11 positions match TRBD2. CDR1 is KGHSH and CDR2 is LQKENI in the germline V gene. This CDR3 is built from 15 residues. V lost 6 bases to trimming and J lost 4 bases; unmatched junction nucleotides: 5. Here the CDR3 DNA reads TGTGCCAGCTCTCTACTAGCGGGAGATTACAATGAGCAGTTCTTC. It translates to CASSLLAGDYNEQFF.

The chain recombines TRBV5-1 with TRBJ2-3; TRBD2 is a possible D gene (7 bases). The germline gives CDR1 SGHRS, CDR2 YFSETQ. The V end was cut by 3 bases, the J end by 6 bases, with 17 bases between. This CDR3 is 15 amino acids long. The CDR3 DNA sequence: TGCGCCAGCAGCTCACAGGGAGGGGCAGGGGATACGCAGTATTTT. This gives the protein CASSSQGGAGDTQYF.

The V call is TRBV12-5, the J call TRBJ2-1; TRBD2 matches at 11 bases. Germline V gene lookup returns CDR1 LGHNT and CDR2 FRNRAP. The CDR3 contains 15 residues. The ends lost 5 bases at V and 5 bases at J; junction bases unmatched: 5. CDR3 amino acids: CASGRGLAEHNEQFF. CDR3 nucleotide sequence: TGTGCTAGTGGTCGGGGACTAGCGGAGCACAATGAGCAGTTCTTC.

This clone was counted a few times. The chain employs TRBV19 and TRBJ2-2; 10 bases match TRBD2. V shed 7 bases, J shed 3 bases, and the junction held 11 bases outside the gene matches. Germline CDR1 and CDR2: LNHDA and SQIVND (reference sequence). The CDR3 covers 17 residues. The DNA for the CDR3 is TGTGCCAGTACAAACAGCGGGAGGGCCCGGGACACCGGGGAGCTGTTTTTT. Protein: CASTNSGRARDTGELFF.

The chain carries TRBV6-1 and TRBJ1-4; possible D gene TRBD1, 6 bases. Between the trimmed V and J ends, which lost 3 bases and 8 bases, there was a span of 16 bases. The germline CDR1 and CDR2 sequences are MNHNS and SASEGT. The CDR3 contains 15 residues. The CDR3 DNA sequence: TGTGCCAGCAGTGACGCAGGGGCTGTGTCGGAAAAACTGTTTTTT. Protein product: CASSDAGAVSEKLFF.

This sequence joins TRBV27 and TRBJ2-5; no firm D call. Germline lookup yields CDR1 MNHEY and CDR2 SMNVEV (reference sequence). V was cut by 6 bases and J by 5 bases, with 13 bases left in between. This CDR3 has 13 residues. The CDR3 is CASSPALLETQYF. The CDR3 DNA sequence: TGTGCCAGCAGCCCGGCCCTTTTGGAGACCCAGTACTTC.

The gene calls are TRBV4-3 and TRBJ2-2; D ambiguous. V was trimmed by 1 base and J by 4 bases, leaving 7 bases between them. Looked up from germline, CDR1 is LGHNA and CDR2 is YSLEER. The CDR3 length is 14 residues. The CDR3 reads CASSQGGPTGELFF. CDR3 nucleotides: TGCGCCAGCAGCCAAGGAGGTCCCACCGGGGAGCTGTTTTTT.

A remark on this clone: The junction differs from germline at one of its ends, possibly a read error. V and J are TRBV9 and TRBJ1-3; D is undetermined. Germline V gene sequence: CDR1 SGDLS, CDR2 YYNGEE. The CDR3 length is 17 residues. CDR3: CASSVGNLPSSGNTVYF. CDR3 bases: TGTGCCAGCAGCGTAGGAAACCTACCAAGCTCTGGAAACACCGTATATTTT. Based on the CDR3 plus reference TRBV9 and TRBJ1-3, the full variable domain is DSGVTQTPKHLITATGQRVTLRCSPRSGDLSVYWYQQSLDQGLQFLIQYYNGEERAKGNILERFSAQQFPDLHSELNLSSLELGDSALYFCASSVGNLPSSGNTVYFGEGSWLTVV.

J is TRBJ2-7 and V is TRBV10-3, with D maybe TRBD2 (6 bases). The V and J ends lost 3 bases and 4 bases respectively, with 13 bases between them. This CDR3 has 14 amino acids. Germline V lookup: CDR1 ENHRY, CDR2 SYGVKD. The CDR3 is CAISERRAGYEQYF. The DNA for the CDR3 is TGTGCCATCAGTGAAAGGAGGGCTGGGTACGAGCAGTACTTC.

J is TRBJ2-1 and V is TRBV5-1, with a possible D match to TRBD2 (5 bases). This CDR3 comprises 15 residues. Germline V gene lookup returns CDR1 SGHRS and CDR2 YFSETQ. The germline V and J ends were trimmed by 8 bases and 4 bases, with 19 bases remaining between them. The CDR3 nucleotides read TGCGCCAGTGGTTTGGCGGGCCCAAGATACAATGAGCAGTTCTTC. As protein: CASGLAGPRYNEQFF.

V and J are TRBV18 and TRBJ2-7, with a possible D match to TRBD1 (6 bases). V lost 3 bases and J 5 bases, leaving 11 bases between the germline ends. CDR1 KGHSH and CDR2 LQKENI come from the germline V gene. The CDR3 contains 13 residues. The CDR3 protein is CASSPIQGNEQYF. The CDR3 DNA follows: TGTGCCAGCTCACCCATACAGGGAAACGAGCAGTACTTC.

The chain combines TRBV7-2 with TRBJ2-3, with 12 bases fitting TRBD2. V gave up 2 bases and J gave up 6 bases; unmatched junction bases: 3. In germline, CDR1 is SGHTA, CDR2 FQGNSA. This CDR3 has 15 residues. CDR3 nucleotide sequence: TGTGCCAGCAGCTTACTAGCGGGGGGGCCTGATACGCAGTATTTT. Translating it yields CASSLLAGGPDTQYF.

The V gene is TRBV5-1, the J gene TRBJ2-5; TRBD1 matches 7 bases. The V and J ends lost 2 bases and 3 bases, in that order; junction bases with no gene match: 4. Germline V CDR1 and CDR2: SGHRS, YFSETQ. The CDR3 contains 14 residues. CDR3 protein: CASSLTTGKETQYF. The CDR3 bases are TGCGCCAGCAGCTTAACGACAGGGAAAGAGACCCAGTACTTC.

The gene calls are TRBV7-3 and TRBJ2-1, with D tentatively TRBD1 or TRBD2 (5 bases each). With 4 bases removed from V and 13 bases from J, the gap between germline ends came to 14 bases. The germline gives CDR1 SGHTA, CDR2 FQGTGA. The CDR3 spans 12 residues. The CDR3, as DNA: TGTGCCAGCAGCTCCGGGGCAGGGTTACAGTTCTTC. Protein product: CASSSGAGLQFF.